A single sample gave rise to the 6 T cell receptor beta chains below, sequenced in a study of T cells in women clearing cervical HPV infection. Using immunoSEQ multiplex PCR, the repertoire was profiled, and TCRdb retains in-frame clones only, with some absent. The listing records about 16,000 clones. The sample comprised blood buffy coat. The source of these receptors is a woman between 18 and 75 years old with a cervical HPV16 infection that either progressed to CIN3+ or cleared (not recorded which).

Points on this clone: From the germline J gene comes the end of the CDR3, since the read stops 3 residues before it. V usage is TRBV19 and J usage is TRBJ1-5; 7 nucleotides align to TRBD1. CDR3 length equals 13 residues. J gave up 6 bases and V 9 bases, and 8 bases lay outside the gene matches. Per the germline V gene, CDR1 is LNHDA and CDR2 is SQIVND (reference sequence). CDR3 residues: CASNDRDSQPQHF. The DNA read from the CDR3 is TGTGCCAGCAACGACAGGGATTCTCAGCCC.

Notes on this clone: Sequencing ends 3 residues short of the CDR3 end; the germline J gene provides the rest. This sequence joins TRBV11-2 and TRBJ1-4; TRBD1 matches at 11 bases. This CDR3 has 14 residues. Per germline, CDR1 SGHAT and CDR2 FQNNGV. The part of the CDR3 DNA that was read is TGTGCCAGCAGCTTAGGGACAGGGGGCGAGAAA. Its protein is CASSLGTGGEK. The complete CDR3 protein is CASSLGTGGEKLFF.

Comment on this clone: The read finishes 3 residues shy of the CDR3 end, and the germline J gene is used to complete it. The gene calls are TRBV20-1 and TRBJ1-4; 11 bases agree with TRBD1. This CDR3 has 13 amino acids. The junction had 3 bases not matched to a gene; V was cut back by 5 bases and J by 7 bases. Germline-derived CDR1 and CDR2 are DFQATT and SNEGSKA (reference sequence). CDR3 bases read: TGCAGTGCTTTTGGGACAGGGGGTGAAAAA. Translating gives CSAFGTGGEK. The CDR3 as a whole reads CSAFGTGGEKLFF.

On this clone: The read stops 3 residues short of the end of the CDR3; the missing end is completed from the germline J gene. The chain recombines TRBV9 with TRBJ2-3, with TRBD2 identical over 11 bases. Germline V gene sequence: CDR1 SGDLS, CDR2 YYNGEE. The CDR3 is 15 residues long. J lost 6 bases, V lost 6 bases, and 9 bases had no gene match. The sequenced CDR3 bases are TGTGCCAGCACCTTAGCGGGGGGGCCCCCGGATACG. Its protein is CASTLAGGPPDT. The complete CDR3 sequence is CASTLAGGPPDTQYF.

As concerns this clone: The CDR3 is cut off 3 residues early in the read; its end comes from the germline J gene. The genes are TRBV20-1 and TRBJ2-7; 10 nucleotides align to TRBD2. V was pared by 5 bases and J by 4 bases, with 8 bases of the junction left unmatched. The CDR3 covers 14 residues. In germline, CDR1 is DFQATT, CDR2 SNEGSKA (reference sequence). The CDR3 sequence: CSARLAGVIYEQYF. The covered CDR3 bases are TGCAGTGCTCGGCTAGCGGGGGTAATTTACGAG.

Comment on this clone: The read comes to an end 3 residues before the CDR3 does, leaving the germline J gene to fill in the end. The chain employs TRBV27 and TRBJ2-7; 7 nucleotides align to TRBD1. The CDR3 runs to 14 residues. J was trimmed by 4 bases and V by 9 bases; bases with no gene match: 12. Per germline, CDR1 MNHEY and CDR2 SMNVEV (reference sequence). The CDR3 DNA, read in part, is TGTGCCAGGAACCGGACAGGTAAACAATACGAG. Amino acids: CARNRTGKQYE. The whole CDR3 protein is CARNRTGKQYEQYF.